The present T cell receptor (beta chain) was sequenced within a study of early T cells in non-severe SARS-CoV-2 infection. Across the whole study: Sequencing was performed on bulk RNA from unsorted whole blood, leaving chains unpaired.

Unique molecular identifiers tagged individual cDNA molecules. TCRdb called the 5' RACE reads again in MiXCR, with one record for every CDR3 protein. The sample yields some 80,000 distinct CDR3 sequences, around 12% seen once. This clonotype was observed at least ten times. Its antigen is unknown. Trimming took off 1 base at V and 2 bases at J, with 12 bases between the two ends. CDR3 length: 15 amino acids. In germline, CDR1 is SGHAT, CDR2 FQNNGV. Points from the study as a whole: VDJdb matching, biased toward anti-spike CD8 responses, missed private and CD4 specificities.

The sequencing here drew on whole blood, taken at baseline. V usage is TRBV11-2 and J usage is TRBJ2-7, with D perhaps matching TRBD1 (5 bases). The clonotype originates from an adult who was a healthcare worker with PCR-confirmed SARS-CoV-2 infection or an uninfected control (not recorded which). The donor label of this sample is uncertain. CDR3 in DNA: TGTGCCAGCAGCTTAGTAGGCAGGGAAGCCTACGAGCAGTACTTC. This gives the protein CASSLVGREAYEQYF. Full variable domain (remainder filled in from reference TRBV11-2 and TRBJ2-7): EAGVAQSPRYKIIEKRQSVAFWCNPISGHATLYWYQQILGQGPKLLIQFQNNGVVDDSQLPKDRFSAERLKGVDSTLKIQPAKLEDSAVYLCASSLVGREAYEQYFGPGTRLTVT.